This is a list of T cell receptor beta chains from one sample in a study of T cell changes during pregnancy in multiple sclerosis. Sequencing was performed with immunoSEQ multiplex PCR; in TCRdb, only in-frame clones are kept and a portion is missing. Here the sample spans about 28,000 clones, 75% to 90% being singletons. Sequenced material: CD4+ T cells from peripheral blood mononuclear cells, taken in the second trimester of pregnancy. These receptors were obtained from a female donor with multiple sclerosis, enrolled in a pregnancy study. Both conserved end residues are part of each CDR3. The D gene is left open where the match is weak. Some rows have no size entry. The others give once, few or many, or a class for an expanded clone.

cdr3_nt cdr3_aa j_call v_call d_call clone_size
TGTGCTAGCAGCTTAGAGAGAGGACAGGGGCCCTACGAGCAGTACTTC CASSLERGQGPYEQYF TRBJ2-7 TRBV7-7 TRBD1 -
TGCGCCAGCAGCTTGACGTTTAGCCAGGGAAACTATGGCTACACCTTC CASSLTFSQGNYGYTF TRBJ1-2 TRBV5-1 - -
TGTGCCAGCTCACCACTTGCAGGGTTGTACGAGCAGTACTTC CASSPLAGLYEQYF TRBJ2-7 TRBV18 - -
TGCAGCGTCATTTCCAGGGGGCGCGACCCAGGGGCTTTCTTT CSVISRGRDPGAFF TRBJ1-1 TRBV29-1 TRBD1 -
TGTGCCAGCTATACAGACCCCAACGAGGGCACTGAAGCTTTCTTT CASYTDPNEGTEAFF TRBJ1-1 TRBV6-1 - -
TGTGCCAGCAGCTTAGCATCGGAGCCGTCACCCCTCCACTTT CASSLASEPSPLHF TRBJ1-6 TRBV7-9 - few
TGTGCCAGCAGCTTACCCGGGACAGGGCCCACTGAAGCTTTCTTT CASSLPGTGPTEAFF TRBJ1-1 TRBV7-9 TRBD1 -
TGTGCCAGTAGAAGGACAGGGGCTGAAGCTTTCTTT CASRRTGAEAFF TRBJ1-1 TRBV19 TRBD1 -
TGTGCCAGCAGCTCCCTACAGGGCTTAAACACCTTC CASSSLQGLNTF TRBJ1-2 TRBV6-6 - -
TGTGCTAGCAGCTTATCTTTCCTCGACAGGCGAAGGTACTTC CASSLSFLDRRRYF TRBJ2-5 TRBV7-7 - -
TGTGCCAGCAGCTTTGTCGGGGGGGCCTCCAATGAGCAGTTCTTC CASSFVGGASNEQFF TRBJ2-1 TRBV5-4 TRBD2 once
TGTGCCTGCGGACAGGGAAGTTCTGGGGCCAACGTCCTGACTTTC CACGQGSSGANVLTF TRBJ2-6 TRBV30 TRBD1 -
TGCGCCAGCAGCTTCGGGACTGCCAAAGAGACCCAGTACTTC CASSFGTAKETQYF TRBJ2-5 TRBV5-1 - -
TGTGCCAGCAGCTTATTAGGACAGGGGAACACCGGGGAGCTGTTTTTT CASSLLGQGNTGELFF TRBJ2-2 TRBV7-8 TRBD1 -
TGTGCCAGCTCACCAGCCGGGACAGCTAGCACAGATACGCAGTATTTT CASSPAGTASTDTQYF TRBJ2-3 TRBV18 TRBD1 -
TGCGCCAGCAGCCAAGGTTCGACTAGCGGGGGATATACGCAGTATTTT CASSQGSTSGGYTQYF TRBJ2-3 TRBV5-1 TRBD2 -
TGTGCCAGCAGTCCTCGCGGCACCGGGGAGCTGTTTTTT CASSPRGTGELFF TRBJ2-2 TRBV11-3 - -
TGTGCCAGCAGCTCATACAGGGGATTTCTGGGTGGCACTGAAGCTTTCTTT CASSSYRGFLGGTEAFF TRBJ1-1 TRBV7-2 TRBD1 few
TGTGCCAGCTCACCACTCTCCTTGGCACTAGCGGGGACCTTGCAGTACTTC CASSPLSLALAGTLQYF TRBJ2-5 TRBV18 TRBD2 -
TGTGCCAGCAGCTTAGGAGAGGGCCATATCGGGGCTTTCTTT CASSLGEGHIGAFF TRBJ1-1 TRBV7-9 - -
TGTGCCTGGCACCGAGGGCTAGCGGGGGGATACAATGAGCAGTTCTTC CAWHRGLAGGYNEQFF TRBJ2-1 TRBV30 TRBD2 -
TGTGCCTGGAGCTTAGGGACACTGTTCAATCAGCCCCAGCATTTT CAWSLGTLFNQPQHF TRBJ1-5 TRBV30 - -
TGCAGCGTTGTAAGGCAGGAGGGGAACACTGAAGCTTTCTTT CSVVRQEGNTEAFF TRBJ1-1 TRBV29-1 - -
TGTGCCTGGAGTCAGGGGAACTCTGGAAACACCATATATTTT CAWSQGNSGNTIYF TRBJ1-3 TRBV30 - -
TGCGCCAGCAGCTTGATACCAGGGGATCAAGAGACCCAGTACTTC CASSLIPGDQETQYF TRBJ2-5 TRBV5-1 - -
TGTGCCAGCTCACCCGGGAGAATGATAGGAAACACTGAAGCTTTCTTT CASSPGRMIGNTEAFF TRBJ1-1 TRBV18 - -
TGTGCCAGCAGTGCCGGACAGGGTGGGGACTATGGCTACACCTTC CASSAGQGGDYGYTF TRBJ1-2 TRBV2 TRBD1 -
TGTGCCAGCAGCACAGGGGATAGACAAGAGACCCAGTACTTC CASSTGDRQETQYF TRBJ2-5 TRBV5-8 TRBD1 -
TGTGCCAGTAGTCTAAGCGGGGTAGAGACCCAGTACTTC CASSLSGVETQYF TRBJ2-5 TRBV19 TRBD2 -
TGCGCCAGCAGCCCCCAAATGATTGTACAGGGGGCTAACTATGGCTACACCTTC CASSPQMIVQGANYGYTF TRBJ1-2 TRBV4-3 TRBD1 -
TGTGCCTGGAGTGTACAGGGAATTCTTTTAACTAACTATGGCTACACCTTC CAWSVQGILLTNYGYTF TRBJ1-2 TRBV30 - once
TGTGCCAGCAGCCTTATGAACACTGAAGCTTTCTTT CASSLMNTEAFF TRBJ1-1 TRBV7-9 - -
TGTGCCAGCAGTCGGACAGGGTGCACCTTC CASSRTGCTF TRBJ1-2 TRBV2 TRBD1 few
TGCGCCAGCAGCCATGTCCTTAGGACAGGGGTACAAGAGACCCAGTACTTC CASSHVLRTGVQETQYF TRBJ2-5 TRBV4-1 TRBD1 -
TGTGCCAGTAGTCCGACAGGAATGAACACTGAAGCTTTCTTT CASSPTGMNTEAFF TRBJ1-1 TRBV19 - -
TGTGCCAGCAGCTCGAGCGGAGGGCTCAAGACCCAGTACTTC CASSSSGGLKTQYF TRBJ2-5 TRBV7-3 - -
TGTGCCAGCAGCTTGGACGGGGGGGCCTGGGATACGCAGTATTTT CASSLDGGAWDTQYF TRBJ2-3 TRBV5-4 TRBD2 -
TGCGCCAGCAGCCAAGGATCGGGGGGACCGCTCCATGGCTACACCTTC CASSQGSGGPLHGYTF TRBJ1-2 TRBV4-1 - -
TGTGCCATCAGTGAGTCTGGAGGTACCCACGGGGAGCTGTTTTTT CAISESGGTHGELFF TRBJ2-2 TRBV10-3 - -
TGCGCCAGCAGCTTTACAGGGGGCGCAGAGGCTTTCTTT CASSFTGGAEAFF TRBJ1-1 TRBV5-1 TRBD1 -
TGCGCCAGCAGGGCAGGGGCAGAGACCCAGTACTTC CASRAGAETQYF TRBJ2-5 TRBV10-2 - -
TGTGCCAGCAGTCAGACAGGGGGCGATTACGGGGAGCTGTTTTTT CASSQTGGDYGELFF TRBJ2-2 TRBV6-4 TRBD1 -
TGTGCCAGCAGCACCGGACAGGGGGCAGATACGCAGTATTTT CASSTGQGADTQYF TRBJ2-3 TRBV11-3 TRBD1 -
TGTGCCAGCAGCAGGACAGCCAACAAAAACATTCAGTACTTC CASSRTANKNIQYF TRBJ2-4 TRBV11-2 - -
TGTGCCACCACTAGGGAGGGAAACTATAATTCACCCCTCCACTTT CATTREGNYNSPLHF TRBJ1-6 TRBV19 - -
TGCGCCAGCAGCTGGGGACTAGCGGGGGGTACCTACAATGAGCAGTTCTTC CASSWGLAGGTYNEQFF TRBJ2-1 TRBV5-1 TRBD2 -
TGTGCCAGCAGTGAACTAGCCAAAAACATTCAGTACTTC CASSELAKNIQYF TRBJ2-4 TRBV6-1 - -
TGTGCCAGTAGTATAGTTCAGGGTAGCTATCAGCCCCAGCATTTT CASSIVQGSYQPQHF TRBJ1-5 TRBV19 - -
TGTGCCAGCTCATCGGGACAGAACACTGAAGCTTTCTTT CASSSGQNTEAFF TRBJ1-1 TRBV18 - -
TGTGCCACCAGCAGAGATCGCCCGCGGGGAAACACCATATATTTT CATSRDRPRGNTIYF TRBJ1-3 TRBV15 - -
TGTGCCTGGAGTACAGGGATGAACACTGAAGCTTTCTTT CAWSTGMNTEAFF TRBJ1-1 TRBV30 - -